This TCR beta chain was identified in a study of blood T cell repertoires in COVID-19. The method was immunoSEQ multiplex PCR; TCRdb's version includes in-frame clones alone and lacks a portion of them. The data hold about 440,000 clones, with 85% to 90% observed a single time. The V end lost 1 base, the J end lost 4 bases, and 10 bases lay between the germline ends. Germline CDR1 and CDR2: SGHAT and FQNNGV. CDR3 size: 15 residues. The chain couples TRBV11-2 to TRBJ1-4; D gene unclear. The sequenced sample was peripheral blood. This sequence originates from a woman aged 30 to 39 with acute or convalescent COVID-19. As DNA, the CDR3 is TGTGCCAGCAGCTTAGGTCGGAGGAGTAATGAAAAACTGTTTTTT. Its protein is CASSLGRRSNEKLFF.